This T cell receptor beta chain is drawn from a study of glioma-infiltrating T cells after dendritic cell vaccination. The study, taken as a whole, reports: Higher pretreatment TIL content predicted longer progression-free time and survival.

In the case of this clone: Its antigen remains unknown. This same CDR3 is encoded by further DNA sequences in the sample.

Blood PBMC samples: pre-vaccination, two weeks post third vaccination, and at tumor progression. TCRB CDR3 was amplified from 2 ug genomic DNA or less. The primer mix had 60 V beta and 13 J beta primers. Profiled with immunoSEQ multiplex PCR; TCRdb holds only in-frame clones, not every one. The data contain around 100,000 clones, about four fifths of them singletons. The CDR3 contains 15 residues. Trimming left V 4 bases short and J 8 bases short, with 17 bases between. Germline lookup yields CDR1 LNHDA and CDR2 SQIVND (reference sequence). The origin of this receptor is a human donor with glioblastoma. The sequenced sample was blood, obtained before dendritic cell vaccination. This rearrangement joins TRBV19 to TRBJ1-4, with D possibly being TRBD1 (5 bases). Written as DNA, the CDR3 is TGTGCCAGTAGTACGGGACTCAACCGTTGGGAAAAACTGTTTTTT. Translation gives CASSTGLNRWEKLFF.